Below are 9 T cell receptor beta chains sequenced from a single sample in a study of STAT5B mutations in CD4+ large granular lymphocyte leukemia. Sequenced by immunoSEQ multiplex PCR; TCRdb stores in-frame clones only, minus some. The table includes about 23,000 clones, 82% detected once. The specimen sequenced was CD4+ T cells from blood buffy coats. The source of these receptors is a human donor in good health.

The chain joins TRBV5-1 to TRBJ2-1, with 9 bases identical to TRBD2. The CDR3 contains 16 residues. Trimming cost V 0 bases and J 2 bases; bases outside gene matches: 3. From germline, CDR1 is SGHRS and CDR2 YFSETQ. DNA of the CDR3: TGCGCCAGCAGCTTGGCAGCGGGGGGCCCCTACAATGAGCAGTTCTTC. This sequence encodes CASSLAAGGPYNEQFF.

The chain uses TRBV7-2 and TRBJ1-1, with D perhaps matching TRBD1 (6 bases). V was shortened by 6 bases and J by 0 bases, with 8 bases between the two germline ends. The CDR3 sequence is 13 residues long. CDR1 and CDR2 (germline): SGHTA, FQGNSA. In nucleotides, the CDR3 is TGTGCCAGCAGTAGACAGGTGAACACTGAAGCTTTCTTT. Protein: CASSRQVNTEAFF.

This chain joins TRBV5-1 and TRBJ2-7, with D perhaps assigned TRBD1 or TRBD2 (5 bases each). V was shortened by 4 bases and J by 1 base, with 9 bases between the two germline ends. Germline V lookup: CDR1 SGHRS, CDR2 YFSETQ. The CDR3 length is 13 residues. The CDR3 DNA sequence: TGCGCCAGCAGCCGGGACGGTTCCTACGAGCAGTACTTC. It codes for CASSRDGSYEQYF.

This clone was seen only a few times. This rearrangement joins TRBV4-3 to TRBJ1-1; D not certain. Germline V CDR1 and CDR2: LGHNA, YSLEER. This CDR3 is built from 14 residues. V lost 0 bases and J 1 base, leaving 6 bases between the germline ends. The CDR3 protein is CASSQDLRNTEAFF. In nucleotides, the CDR3 is TGCGCCAGCAGCCAAGATCTTAGGAACACTGAAGCTTTCTTT.

V usage is TRBV5-6 and J usage is TRBJ1-3; unclear D gene. The CDR3 spans 15 residues. The ends were cut back, 4 bases at V and 3 bases at J, with 14 bases in the middle. The germline V gene encodes CDR1 SGHDT and CDR2 YYEEEE. The CDR3 sequence is CASSPGALYGNTIYF. The CDR3, as DNA: TGTGCCAGCAGCCCGGGAGCCTTGTATGGAAACACCATATATTTT.

The J gene is TRBJ2-2, the V gene TRBV7-2, with TRBD2 identical over 9 bases. J gave up 4 bases and V 0 bases, and 12 bases lay outside the gene matches. Looked up from germline, CDR1 is SGHTA and CDR2 is FQGNSA. The CDR3 extends over 19 amino acids. The CDR3 coding sequence is TGTGCCAGCAGCTTAGCGCTGGGAAGGGGACTAGCCGCCACCGGGGAGCTGTTTTTT. Protein product: CASSLALGRGLAATGELFF. The full variable domain, its missing parts supplied by reference TRBV7-2 and TRBJ2-2, is GAGVSQSPSNKVTEKGKDVELRCDPISGHTALYWYRQSLGQGLEFLIYFQGNSAPDKSGLPSDRFSAERTGGSVSTLTIQRTQQEDSAVYLCASSLALGRGLAATGELFFGEGSRLTVL.

About this clone itself: The junction and the germline gene differ at one end; a read error may be behind it. The chain carries TRBV7-9 and TRBJ1-5; D is uncertain. The CDR3 has 13 amino acids. CDR1 SEHNR and CDR2 FQNEAQ come from the germline V gene (reference sequence). The CDR3 DNA reads as TGCGCCAGCAGCCAAGACGAAGGTCGGCCCCAGCATTTT. Protein sequence: CASSQDEGRPQHF.

This chain's CDR3 is CASSVGAGVNTEAFF. The DNA for the CDR3 is TGTGCCAGCAGCGTAGGGGCAGGGGTGAACACTGAAGCTTTCTTT. The chain combines TRBV9 with TRBJ1-1; TRBD1 is a possible D gene (6 bases). The CDR3 loop spans 15 amino acids. The V gene lost 0 bases and the J gene lost 0 bases, with 9 bases spanning the gap. The germline V gene encodes CDR1 SGDLS and CDR2 YYNGEE.

The chain carries TRBV7-9 and TRBJ2-5; D remains unclear. V was shortened by 8 bases and J by 3 bases, with 10 bases between the two germline ends. Per the germline V gene, CDR1 is SEHNR and CDR2 is FQNEAQ (reference sequence). The CDR3 sequence is 12 residues long. The CDR3 region has the DNA TGTGCCAGCGGCCCCTACAAAGAGACCCAGTACTTC. The encoded protein is CASGPYKETQYF.